A selection of T cell receptor beta chains follows, all from one sample in a study of T cells in Graves' hyperthyroidism and ophthalmopathy. In TCRdb, the multiplex PCR reads were re-called with MiXCR into one record per CDR3 protein. The sample lists 500,000 or so distinct CDR3 sequences, under 20% occurring once. The sample was blood. The receptors come from a woman aged 18 to 35 with Graves' ophthalmopathy. CDR3s include the opening cysteine and the closing phenylalanine or tryptophan. The D gene is left open where the match is weak. A row's size may be missing; if present it is once, few, many or a size class.

>TRBV3-1|few|TRBJ2-1|15|NA
TGTGCCAGCAGCCAAGTATCAGCTAGCTTCTATGAGCAGTTCTTC
CASSQVSASFYEQFF
>TRBV27|many|TRBJ1-2|13|NA
TGTGCCAGCAGTTTAAGCGCAGCATATGGCTACACCTTC
CASSLSAAYGYTF
>TRBV2|many|TRBJ2-7|16|NA
TGTGCCAGCAGGCGAGAGTCCGCAGGGTTCACCTACGAGCAGTACTTC
CASRRESAGFTYEQYF
>TRBV4-1|few|TRBJ2-5|16|TRBD1
TGCGCCAGCAGCCAAGAAGTACAGGGGATCCAAGAGACCCAGTACTTC
CASSQEVQGIQETQYF
>TRBV7-7|NA|TRBJ2-1|18|TRBD1
TGTGCTAGCAGCTTAGCGGGGACTCGGGACAGGGGGCAGAATGAGCAGTTCTTC
CASSLAGTRDRGQNEQFF
>TRBV27|NA|TRBJ1-2|13|NA
TGTGCCAGCAAAACCCCCTCCAGTTATGGCTACACCTTC
CASKTPSSYGYTF
>TRBV2|many|TRBJ2-1|11|NA
TGTGCCAGCAGTCGCGTTGAGGAGCAGTTCTTC
CASSRVEEQFF
>TRBV7-2|many|TRBJ2-1|14|TRBD1
TGTGCCAGCAGCTTAGGACAGGGTCCTAGTGAGCAGTTCTTC
CASSLGQGPSEQFF
>TRBV12-3/TRBV12-4|many|TRBJ1-2|15|NA
TGTGCCAGCAGTTTTCGGACAGCGAGCAACTATGGCTACACCTTC
CASSFRTASNYGYTF
>TRBV6-1|few|TRBJ2-5|18|TRBD2
TGTGCCAGCAGTGAAATAGGGGGACTAGCGGTATACCAAGAGACCCAGTACTTC
CASSEIGGLAVYQETQYF
>TRBV20-1|NA|TRBJ1-1|18|NA
TGCAGTGCTAGAGAGGGCGGGGCGCGTTCGGGGCGGGACACTGAAGCTTTCTTT
CSAREGGARSGRDTEAFF
>TRBV3-1|few|TRBJ2-2|19|TRBD2
TGTGCCAGCAGCCGGGGAACCGGGACTAGCGGGAGGATCACCGGGGAGCTGTTTTTT
CASSRGTGTSGRITGELFF
>TRBV6-1|many|TRBJ2-1|15|TRBD1
TGTGCCAGCAGACCCGAGGGACAGACCTACAATGAGCAGTTCTTC
CASRPEGQTYNEQFF
>TRBV13|NA|TRBJ1-3|15|TRBD1
TGTGCCAGCAGCTTACAGGCAGGGGGTGGAAACACCATATATTTT
CASSLQAGGGNTIYF
>TRBV7-7|NA|TRBJ2-5|15|NA
TGTGCTACCGGGAAAGGGGGGGGTCCCCAAGAGGCCCAGTACTTC
CATGKGGGPQEAQYF
>TRBV29-1|many|TRBJ2-1|14|TRBD1
TGCAGCGTTGCCGGGACAGGGGCCTACAATGAGCAGTTCTTC
CSVAGTGAYNEQFF
>TRBV28|few|TRBJ2-1|17|TRBD2
TGTGCCAGCAGTACGGGACTAGCGGGAAGGTCCTACAATGAGCAGTTCTTC
CASSTGLAGRSYNEQFF
>TRBV10-3|many|TRBJ2-7|14|NA
TGTGCCACAGGGGGGGGCTTCGGCTCCTACGAGCAGTACTTC
CATGGGFGSYEQYF
>TRBV28|NA|TRBJ2-1|16|NA
TGTGCCAGCAGTCCCCGGACACTTTACTCCTACAATGAGCAGTTCTTC
CASSPRTLYSYNEQFF